This record covers a single TCR beta chain. Which antigen it targets is not known. The input lacks base qualities; no much larger clone sits a single base away. The cohort was made up of roughly 670 healthy bone marrow donors. Cohort members were all nominally healthy when sampled, although unrecorded immune exposures were likely present. The donor tested CMV seronegative and was one of the 352 seronegative cohort members. Every donor gave a peripheral blood sample, and the peripheral blood mononuclear cells from that sample were used for TCR beta sequencing. Genomic DNA extraction from the blood cell samples was performed with the Qiagen DNeasy Blood Extraction Kit. These data come from a study of cytomegalovirus exposure and HLA in healthy donors (dated by TCRdb to 2016 to 2017). Looking at the study overall: An earlier analysis of a few hundred of the donors reported approximately 260 Gb of sequence data and 100 million to 120 million unique TCR beta sequences obtained from roughly 170 million T cells. About 320 gigabases of sequencing data and 70 million to 85 million unique TCR sequences were included in an early release covering roughly 700 HLA-typed donors. Of the roughly 400 genotyped donors, around 81% fell in the genetic ancestry cluster associated with self-reported Caucasian donors. The aim of the study was to test whether cataloging public T cell receptors could identify signatures of past pathogen exposure. Using immunosequencing, the study profiled T cell repertoires from 640 or so subjects and related those repertoires to cytomegalovirus serostatus. Besides the first cohort of approximately 710 subjects, a separate validation cohort made up of roughly 120 different subjects was used. High-throughput TCR immunosequencing, statistical association of individual TCRs with disease status, and machine learning were combined to predict cytomegalovirus infection status. In a later analysis, previously published TCR beta repertoires from 500 to 750 donors were re-analyzed and high-resolution HLA genotyping was added so that TCR occurrence patterns could be studied. In the later analysis, no new phenotypic data were used to find candidate immune exposures; instead, reliance was placed on TCR beta sequences and their occurrence across donors. An earlier analysis of 450 to 750 of the donors used high-throughput TCR beta sequencing to judge whether each TCR beta V gene segment behaved as functional or pseudogenic. Donor age, sex, ethnicity and CMV serostatus were compiled together with the repertoire data. A later genetic analysis used genome-wide SNP genotypes for about 65% of the roughly 700 donors, treating that subset as a discovery cohort. All discovery cohort repertoires had been generated on a single sequencing platform. HLA typing covered class I and class II loci at four-digit resolution. The number of typed donors differed by locus: about 629-640 for A, B, C, DRB1 and DQB1; 500 to 550 for DQA1; around 580 for DPA1; and approximately 450 for DPB1. Because of strong linkage in the cohort, five DR-DQ haplotypes were treated as single units for association and clustering. On average, about 240,000 unique TCR beta nucleotide sequences were sequenced per donor among roughly 430 genotyped donors of the cohort, with about 19% of those sequences being non-productive. What the study reported, not specific to this receptor: It was suggested by the authors that the approach could potentially be generalized to other disease states and immunological phenotypes. In an earlier analysis of 500 to 650 of the donors, most TCR beta V segments appeared in productive rearrangements about 87% or about 30% of the time, broadly matching IMGT annotations. In a later genetic analysis, fewer N-insertions in productive TCRs were reported among donors in an Asian-associated ancestry cluster than the 666-donor mean. A later genetic analysis associated a missense DCLRE1C variant with V-gene and J-gene trimming of TCR beta chains, and an independent cohort replicated the association. A further reported finding was that TCR beta sequences accurately predicted the HLA-A and HLA-B alleles for most subjects in the first cohort. Cytomegalovirus status was reported to be diagnosed by the classifier with high specificity and sensitivity in both the original and validation cohorts. According to a later analysis, parvovirus B19, influenza, CMV and Epstein-Barr virus appeared linked to several top co-occurrence clusters. Presence/absence analyses assumed roughly uniform sequencing depth across donors, an assumption that may not hold. Strong co-occurrence of HLA alleles, especially DR and DQ, made assigning TCR associations to individual alleles difficult. Because HLA typing was unavailable for some donors at each locus, only the typed subset was used in association tests. While some public TCRs were present in many individuals, most TCR sequences turned up only very rarely across donors. The 87-base-pair reads could not distinguish some IMGT-functional V segments, including TRBV6-2 and TRBV6-3, so those segments were excluded. Compared with equally common non-associated chains, HLA-associated TCR beta chains in a later analysis were more clonally expanded and had lower generation probabilities. Immune exposure information for the cohort was limited to CMV serostatus. The earlier analysis of 587 of the donors excluded approximately 17 rarely observed V segments, including chromosome 9 orphons, because counts were too low. In vitro tests confirmed that three of the cytomegalovirus-associated TCR beta chains recognize cytomegalovirus antigens. In a later analysis, the rate of TCR association differed among HLA loci, with DRB1 alleles having the most associated TCRs and HLA-C alleles having the fewest. A cluster of highly shared sequence variants was judged likely to represent a technical artifact of the sequencing pipeline. A total of roughly 160 TCR beta chains were listed by the study as associated with cytomegalovirus. A later analysis found that most CMV-associated TCR beta chains appeared HLA-restricted, with HLA associations seemingly driven largely by CMV exposure. Specific HLA alleles were associated with about 17,000 TCR beta sequences at a false discovery rate of 0.05 in a later analysis. Only TCR beta chains were sequenced in this cohort, and the absence of alpha or paired-chain data limited detectable features. Linkage disequilibrium might explain the correlated functional status among segregating V segments, but an unknown experimental factor could not be excluded.

The library came from the immunoSEQ multiplex PCR assay. For the multiplex PCR, a mixture combining 60 forward primers for TCR Vbeta segments and 13 reverse primers for TCR Jbeta segments was used. The CDR3 region of rearranged TCR beta genes was amplified from genomic DNA with a multiplex PCR assay. On the Illumina HiSeq System, the amplified TCR beta libraries were sequenced as 87-base-pair reads. The authors' pipeline ran thus. A later analysis tallied roughly 80 million unique TCR beta chains across the roughly 610 repertoires, and 10 million to 11 million of those chains were shared by two or more donors. To remove PCR and sequencing errors, raw reads were error-corrected and collapsed into unique sequences using a nearest-neighbor algorithm that merged closely related sequences. V, D and J gene segments were assigned by aligning CDR3 sequences to IMGT reference sequences. For a sequence to be retained, a match of at least six nucleotides to both a V gene segment and a J gene segment was required. Rearrangements were called productive when the CDR3 lacked stop codons and stayed in frame with V and J; all others were non-productive. CDR3 was defined by IMGT convention, running from the second conserved V-encoded cysteine to the conserved J-encoded phenylalanine. Sequences without an unambiguous match to a single V gene segment were excluded from the earlier analysis of almost 600 of the donors. An earlier analysis of just under 600 of the donors called V segments functional above 56.7% productive rearrangements and segregating when the between-donor standard deviation exceeded 5%. To diagnose cytomegalovirus status from the catalog of TCR beta chain sequences, a statistical classification framework was built. In a later analysis, TCR nucleotide sequences were compared against IMGT/GENE-DB human TR gene sequences so that V and J genes could be assigned. In a later analysis, CDR3 sequences and most-parsimonious VDJ recombination scenarios were assigned using the TCRdist pipeline. In a later analysis, each TCR beta chain was defined by its CDR3 amino acid sequence together with its V-gene family, and reads without a unique V-gene family were excluded. To address suspected cross-contamination and a sequencing artifact, a later analysis removed a few hundred highly shared, low-generation-probability nucleotide sequences. For each public chain, a later analysis derived a clonal expansion index from normalized ranks of inferred template counts within each repertoire. In a later analysis, generation probabilities were computed using a VDJ recombination model fitted to out-of-frame rearrangements, and the results were checked against IGoR. In a later analysis, hypergeometric tests were used to score TCR-TCR, TCR-HLA and TCR-CMV co-occurrence, with a repertoire-size bias correction applied to TCR pairs. A later analysis estimated false discovery rates by permuting HLA or CMV assignments 20 times. In a later analysis, co-occurring TCRs were grouped using DBSCAN, with TCRdist sequence similarity added in when clustering inside HLA-allele-positive subsets. For co-occurrence clustering, repertoires with fewer than 30,000 or more than 120,000 public chains were excluded, along with 4 to 6 repertoires with anomalous nucleotide sharing. Imported from immuneACCESS, the table was reduced by TCRdb to in-frame sequences with V and J called. These copies leave out some clones; in studies compared against another copy, an unresolved V gene accounts for under half, and the cause of the remainder is not known. That table gives V, J and clone size, and the DNA gave D and trimming. The sample contains around 95,000 clones, about 74% of them found a single time. The ten largest clonotypes hold 1.8% of the sample.

Inclusive of the bounding cysteine and phenylalanine, the CDR3 is 13 residues long. The read is trimmed to its CDR3 DNA, 39 bases read in frame from base 1. According to the germline V gene, CDR1 reads SQVTM and CDR2 reads ANQGSEA. Deletion took 7 bases off V and 0 bases off J, with a span of 10 bases between the germline ends. This receptor was taken from a male donor in good health and CMV-seronegative. Material: PBMCs. The sequence joins TRBV29-1 to TRBJ1-3, with no confident D gene call. The DNA reads TGCAGCGCCCAGAGGTTCTCTGGAAACACCATATATTTT. It specifies CSAQRFSGNTIYF. Reference TRBV29-1 and TRBJ1-3 genes cover what lies past the CDR3, so the full variable domain is SAVISQKPSRDICQRGTSLTIQCQVDSQVTMMFWYRQQPGQSLTLIATANQGSEATYESGFVIDKFPISRPNLTFSTLTVSNMSPEDSSIYLCSAQRFSGNTIYFGEGSWLTVV.